Following are 31 T cell receptor beta chains from one sample sequenced in a study of blood T cell repertoires in COVID-19 (dated by TCRdb to the early 2020s). The library was prepared using the immunoSEQ multiplex PCR assay. Not all clones reach the TCRdb copy of this immuneACCESS table, which keeps in-frame sequences only. Checked studies attribute under half of the gap to unresolved V genes and leave the rest unexplained. Present in this sample are over 120,000 clones, just under 80% of which were seen just once. About 1.8% of the sample belongs to the ten largest clones. The sequenced material came from peripheral blood. These receptors were taken from a woman aged 60-70 years with acute or convalescent COVID-19.

This rearrangement joins TRBV29-1 to TRBJ2-7, with D perhaps matching TRBD1 (5 bases). Germline V CDR1 and CDR2: SQVTM, ANQGSEA. The V end was cut by 7 bases, the J end by 7 bases, with 14 bases between. CDR3 length equals 11 residues. The CDR3 bases are TGCAGCGCCGGACACTTTCTGGAGCAGTACTTC. Translating it yields CSAGHFLEQYF.

The rearrangement links TRBV7-9 to TRBJ2-6; tentative D call: TRBD2 (5 bases). The CDR3 is made up of 16 amino acids. Trimming left V 3 bases short and J 0 bases short, with 9 bases between. The V gene's germline CDR1 is SEHNR and CDR2 FQNEAQ (reference sequence). CDR3 nucleotide sequence: TGTGCCAGCAGCTTTTCGGGGAGCTCTGGGGCCAACGTCCTGACTTTC. Amino acid sequence: CASSFSGSSGANVLTF.

V gene TRBV29-1 combines with J gene TRBJ1-1; the D gene is possibly TRBD1 (6 bases). Trimming shortened V by 4 bases and J by 8 bases, and 20 bases separated the two germline ends. Germline assignment: CDR1 SQVTM and CDR2 ANQGSEA. The CDR3 runs to 14 residues. This CDR3 reads CSVGLRGGSYEAFF. The CDR3 nucleotides read TGCAGCGTTGGCCTAAGGGGGGGCTCTTACGAAGCTTTCTTT. Based on the CDR3 plus reference TRBV29-1 and TRBJ1-1, the full variable domain is SAVISQKPSRDICQRGTSLTIQCQVDSQVTMMFWYRQQPGQSLTLIATANQGSEATYESGFVIDKFPISRPNLTFSTLTVSNMSPEDSSIYLCSVGLRGGSYEAFFGQGTRLTVV.

The J gene is TRBJ2-1, the V gene TRBV7-3, with 7 bases fitting TRBD2. CDR3 length: 13 residues. CDR1 and CDR2 from the germline V gene are SGHTA and FQGTGA. J gave up 9 bases and V 5 bases, and 7 bases lay outside the gene matches. CDR3 amino acids: CASSQTRGVEQFF. The CDR3 DNA follows: TGTGCCAGCAGCCAAACTCGGGGGGTTGAGCAGTTCTTC.

The chain joins TRBV7-2 to TRBJ2-5; D not resolved. Germline CDR1 SGHTA, CDR2 FQGNSA. The ends were cut back, 10 bases at V and 4 bases at J, with 22 bases in the middle. This CDR3 contains 15 residues. The CDR3 DNA reads as TGTGCCACACCAATGCTGAGTGCGAAGCGAGAGACCCAGTACTTC. The encoded protein is CATPMLSAKRETQYF.

The chain couples TRBV2 to TRBJ1-5; possible D gene TRBD1, 6 bases. The CDR3 covers 13 residues. V lost 7 bases, J lost 3 bases, and 10 bases lay in between. Germline V CDR1 and CDR2: SNHLY, FYNNEI. The CDR3 sequence: CASTKGDNQPQHF. CDR3 sequence (DNA): TGTGCCAGCACAAAGGGGGACAATCAGCCCCAGCATTTT.

The genes are TRBV10-3 and TRBJ2-1; 16 bases line up with TRBD2. The germline gives CDR1 ENHRY, CDR2 SYGVKD. This CDR3 comprises 19 residues. Germline trimming cut 4 bases from V and 7 bases from J; bases unmatched to any gene: 13. The CDR3 loop reads CAISAQGLAGGTLVNEQFF. CDR3 coding DNA: TGTGCCATCAGTGCCCAGGGACTAGCGGGAGGGACCTTGGTGAATGAGCAGTTCTTC.

This clone was detected only a few times. V is TRBV27 and J is TRBJ2-1; 7 nucleotides align to TRBD2. After removal of 8 bases from V and 5 bases from J, the junction contained 15 bases not matched to a gene. CDR3 length equals 16 residues. Germline-derived CDR1 and CDR2 are MNHEY and SMNVEV (reference sequence). CDR3 amino acids: CASGGLRGRGHNEQFF. The CDR3, as DNA: TGTGCCAGCGGGGGTCTTCGAGGGAGGGGCCACAATGAGCAGTTCTTC.

The CDR3 spells CASLPWGSGNQPQHF. The CDR3 DNA sequence: TGTGCCAGTCTACCGTGGGGCAGCGGCAATCAGCCCCAGCATTTT. The chain links TRBV5-8 to TRBJ1-5; D may be TRBD1 (5 bases). Germline CDR1 reads SGHTS; CDR2 reads YDEGEE. The germline V and J ends were trimmed by 8 bases and 2 bases, with 17 bases remaining between them. The CDR3 length is 15 residues.

V and J are TRBV11-2 and TRBJ2-2, with no clear D. The CDR3 sequence is 14 residues long. Germline CDR1 SGHAT, CDR2 FQNNGV. V was clipped by 2 bases and J by 3 bases, with 7 bases between them. CDR3 in DNA: TGTGCCAGCAGCTTAATCCTTTACACCGGGGAGCTGTTTTTT. Translated: CASSLILYTGELFF.

The chain joins TRBV7-9 to TRBJ1-1, with D maybe TRBD1 (6 bases). CDR1 and CDR2 (germline): SEHNR, FQNEAQ (reference sequence). V lost 5 bases and J 0 bases, leaving 13 bases between the germline ends. The CDR3 has 15 amino acids. DNA of the CDR3: TGTGCCAGCAGCGCTCCCGGGACAATGAACACTGAAGCTTTCTTT. Translating gives CASSAPGTMNTEAFF.

J is TRBJ1-2 and V is TRBV3-1 (or the pseudogene TRBV3-2); D perhaps matches TRBD1 (5 bases). Per the germline V gene, CDR1 is LGHDT and CDR2 is YNNKEL (reference sequence). V lost 4 bases, J lost 4 bases, and 10 bases lay in between. The CDR3 totals 13 residues. In DNA, the CDR3 is TGTGCCAGCAGCCCCGGGGGAGGCTATGGCTACACCTTC. It codes for CASSPGGGYGYTF.

V usage is TRBV7-9 and J usage is TRBJ2-5; a weak D match, TRBD2 (6 bases). Trimming took 1 base from V and 8 from J, leaving 11 bases between them. Germline CDR1 is SEHNR and CDR2 is FQNEAQ (reference sequence). CDR3 size: 13 residues. The CDR3 is CASSLVPSVTQYF. DNA of the CDR3: TGTGCCAGCAGCTTAGTTCCTAGCGTTACCCAGTACTTC.

The chain links TRBV14 to TRBJ1-6; D gene ambiguous. With 5 bases removed from V and 7 bases from J, the gap between germline ends came to 12 bases. Germline assignment: CDR1 SGHDN and CDR2 FVKESK. This CDR3 is 14 amino acids long. CDR3 in amino acids: CASSDESRNSPLHF. The CDR3 bases are TGTGCCAGCAGCGACGAGTCGAGGAATTCACCCCTCCACTTT.

This sequence joins TRBV5-1 and TRBJ2-5; 11 nucleotides line up with TRBD1. With 7 bases clipped from V and 3 bases from J, the junction kept 5 bases outside the gene matches. The CDR3 loop spans 14 amino acids. Germline CDR1 and CDR2: SGHRS and YFSETQ. CDR3 amino acids: CASSGQGAKETQYF. CDR3 coding DNA: TGCGCCAGCTCCGGACAGGGGGCAAAAGAGACCCAGTACTTC.

This clone has just a few counts. The chain links TRBV7-2 to TRBJ2-2; unclear D gene. CDR1 is SGHTA, CDR2 FQGNSA, per germline. Deletions cut 5 bases from V and 3 bases from J, with 7 bases between. The CDR3 extends over 13 amino acids. CDR3 DNA sequence: TGTGCCAGCAGCCGCCGAGACACCGGGGAGCTGTTTTTT. Translating it yields CASSRRDTGELFF.

The chain combines TRBV6-1 with TRBJ2-1; 13 bases line up with TRBD2. The length of the CDR3 is 14 residues. The trim removed 1 base at V and 15 bases at J, leaving 6 bases unmatched. Germline V gene data show CDR1 as MNHNS and CDR2 as SASEGT. In nucleotides, the CDR3 is TGTGCCAGCAGTGAAGGGACTAGCGGGAGTACTTGGTTCTTC. Translated, it gives CASSEGTSGSTWFF.

The chain joins TRBV5-1 to TRBJ1-1; a weak D match, TRBD1 (6 bases). CDR1 is SGHRS, CDR2 YFSETQ, per germline. The germline V and J ends were trimmed by 0 bases and 4 bases, with 10 bases remaining between them. This CDR3 is 14 amino acids long. CDR3 bases: TGCGCCAGCAGCTTGGTGTCAGGGGTCACTGAAGCTTTCTTT. As protein: CASSLVSGVTEAFF.

This clone was counted once. V is TRBV12-3 or TRBV12-4 and J is TRBJ2-7; D possibly corresponds to TRBD1 (6 bases). The CDR3 is made up of 12 amino acids. V shed 8 bases and J shed 6 bases, with 14 bases lying between them. This CDR3 is CASGKGTTEQYF. CDR3 nucleotides: TGTGCCAGCGGGAAAGGGACAACCGAGCAGTACTTC.

This clone was counted a single time. CDR3 in DNA: TGTGCCGCGGGACAGGGGATGTCCTACGAGCAGTACTTC. The encoded protein is CAAGQGMSYEQYF. This rearrangement joins TRBV10-3 to TRBJ2-7; 10 bases map to TRBD1. The CDR3 contains 13 residues. CDR1 ENHRY and CDR2 SYGVKD come from the germline V gene. J lost 1 base, V lost 11 bases, and 5 bases had no gene match.

The rearrangement uses TRBV3-1 (or the pseudogene TRBV3-2) and TRBJ1-1, with D uncertain. The CDR3 extends over 13 amino acids. V was shortened by 1 base and J by 14 bases, with 17 bases between the two germline ends. Germline CDR1 and CDR2: LGHDT and YNNKEL (reference sequence). The CDR3 bases are TGTGCCAGCAGCCAAGGAAGGTCCCGGGGAGGATTCTTT. Translation: CASSQGRSRGGFF.

This clone was seen only a few times. The chain carries TRBV6-5 and TRBJ2-5; possibly TRBD2 for D (6 bases). The germline CDR1 and CDR2 sequences are MNHEY and SVGAGI. The CDR3 spans 12 residues. The V end lost 8 bases, the J end lost 2 bases, and 9 bases lay between the germline ends. The CDR3, as DNA: TGTGCCAGCGGGAGGCGGCAAGAGACCCAGTACTTC. As protein: CASGRRQETQYF.

V and J are TRBV7-9 and TRBJ2-2; 8 bases are shared with TRBD2. Germline lookup yields CDR1 SEHNR and CDR2 FQNEAQ (reference sequence). CDR3 length: 17 residues. J gave up 5 bases and V 2 bases, and 10 bases lay outside the gene matches. CDR3 DNA sequence: TGTGCCAGCAGCTTACCCGGGGGGGCCGGGAGGACCGGGGAGCTGTTTTTT. Protein: CASSLPGGAGRTGELFF. The full variable domain, in which reference TRBV7-9 and TRBJ2-2 provide the parts outside the CDR3, is DTGVSQNPRHKITKRGQNVTFRCDPISEHNRLYWYRQTLGQGPEFLTYFQNEAQLEKSRLLSDRFSAERPKGSFSTLEIQRTEQGDSAMYLCASSLPGGAGRTGELFFGEGSRLTVL.

The chain carries TRBV14 and TRBJ2-7; D is perhaps TRBD2 (6 bases). CDR1 is SGHDN and CDR2 is FVKESK in the germline V gene. CDR3 length equals 17 residues. V was trimmed by 1 base and J by 6 bases, leaving 22 bases between them. The CDR3 loop reads CASSQVASVTWGVEQYF. CDR3 in DNA: TGTGCCAGCAGCCAAGTAGCTTCGGTGACTTGGGGGGTCGAGCAGTACTTC.

This chain joins TRBV5-1 and TRBJ2-7, with D hard to call. The CDR3 totals 14 residues. V gave up 0 bases and J gave up 3 bases, with 10 bases separating them. Germline V gene lookup returns CDR1 SGHRS and CDR2 YFSETQ. CDR3 coding DNA: TGCGCCAGCAGCTTGGAGAGGTCCAACTACGAGCAGTACTTC. The encoded protein is CASSLERSNYEQYF.

The CDR3 spells CASRQWGLGEIYEQYF. The CDR3 nucleotides are TGTGCCAGCCGCCAATGGGGACTAGGCGAGATCTACGAGCAGTACTTC. V and J are TRBV28 and TRBJ2-7; 8 bases fit TRBD2. This CDR3 region has 16 residues. Germline assignment: CDR1 MDHEN and CDR2 SYDVKM. J was trimmed by 3 bases and V by 8 bases; bases with no gene match: 15.

J is TRBJ2-7 and V is TRBV6-6, with D unresolved. The CDR3 length is 15 residues. Trimming cost V 4 bases and J 3 bases, with 16 bases left between them. From germline, CDR1 is MNHNY and CDR2 SVGAGI (reference sequence). The CDR3 nucleotides read TGTGCCAGCAGTTCACTTCCCACCGGGTACTACGAGCAGTACTTC. As protein: CASSSLPTGYYEQYF.

The rearrangement uses TRBV29-1 and TRBJ1-1, with a weak D call TRBD1 (6 bases). CDR3 length: 12 residues. The V gene's germline CDR1 is SQVTM and CDR2 ANQGSEA. With 7 bases removed from V and 3 bases from J, the gap between germline ends came to 12 bases. CDR3 region: CSGIGGYTEAFF. CDR3 in DNA: TGCAGCGGGATAGGGGGTTACACTGAAGCTTTCTTT.

The genes are TRBV5-1 and TRBJ2-7; D not resolved. Germline V gene lookup returns CDR1 SGHRS and CDR2 YFSETQ. V was clipped by 0 bases and J by 3 bases, with 10 bases between them. This CDR3 is 14 amino acids long. CDR3 in DNA: TGCGCCAGCAGCTTGGGTCGGGTGCGCTACGAGCAGTACTTC. It translates to CASSLGRVRYEQYF.

The J gene is TRBJ1-3, the V gene TRBV18; tentatively, D is TRBD1 (5 bases). The CDR3 extends over 14 amino acids. Trimming pared 1 base from V and 2 bases from J, leaving 6 bases between. CDR1 and CDR2 (germline): KGHSH, LQKENI. The CDR3 sequence is CASSPQGTGNTIYF. In nucleotides, the CDR3 is TGTGCCAGCTCACCACAGGGGACTGGAAACACCATATATTTT.

This chain uses TRBV3-1 (or the pseudogene TRBV3-2) with TRBJ2-7; the D gene is possibly TRBD2 (6 bases). The length of the CDR3 is 15 residues. The V gene lost 1 base and the J gene lost 3 bases, with 13 bases spanning the gap. CDR1 is LGHDT and CDR2 is YNNKEL in the germline V gene (reference sequence). The CDR3 reads CASSQVSGGGYEQYF. The CDR3 bases are TGTGCCAGCAGCCAAGTTTCCGGGGGAGGCTACGAGCAGTACTTC.